A single sample gave rise to the 4 T cell receptor beta chains below, sequenced in a study of neurological immune-mediated disorders. Each CDR3 protein is one row after TCRdb ran MiXCR on the 5' RACE reads. The repertoire consists of about 58,000 distinct CDR3 sequences, with about 3.7% occurring once and the leading ten covering roughly 6.6%. The sequenced sample was PBMCs. These receptor sequences come from an older woman with multiple sclerosis.

This clonotype was detected ten times or more. The chain carries TRBV9 and TRBJ1-4, with 7 positions matching TRBD1. V shed 0 bases and J 8 bases; nucleotides not matched to a gene: 4. The CDR3 totals 14 residues. The germline V gene has CDR1 SGDLS and CDR2 YYNGEE. Here the CDR3 DNA reads TGTGCCAGCAGCGTAGGCCAGGGGGACGAAAAACTGTTTTTT. Amino acids: CASSVGQGDEKLFF.

At least ten counts were recorded for this clonotype. J is TRBJ1-4 and V is TRBV5-5; maybe TRBD1 (5 bases). CDR1 and CDR2 from the germline V gene are SGHKS and YYEKEE (reference sequence). The CDR3 has 14 amino acids. With 0 bases removed from V and 7 bases from J, the gap between germline ends came to 10 bases. CDR3 sequence: CASSLVGRVEKLFF. As DNA, the CDR3 is TGTGCCAGCAGCTTGGTGGGGCGCGTTGAAAAACTGTTTTTT.

This clonotype has a count of ten or more. The chain uses TRBV9 and TRBJ2-7, with D possibly called TRBD1 or TRBD2 (6 bases each). Germline V CDR1 and CDR2: SGDLS, YYNGEE. This CDR3 has 15 residues. The V gene lost 2 bases and the J gene lost 4 bases, with 16 bases spanning the gap. CDR3 nucleotide sequence: TGTGCCAGCAGCGTTGGGACATCAGGAGGGTACGAGCAGTACTTC. It translates to CASSVGTSGGYEQYF. Based on the CDR3 plus reference TRBV9 and TRBJ2-7, the full variable domain is DSGVTQTPKHLITATGQRVTLRCSPRSGDLSVYWYQQSLDQGLQFLIQYYNGEERAKGNILERFSAQQFPDLHSELNLSSLELGDSALYFCASSVGTSGGYEQYFGPGTRLTVT.

At least ten counts were recorded for this clonotype. The chain uses TRBV4-1 and TRBJ2-3; D is uncertain. Trimming removed 0 bases at V and 4 bases at J, with 8 bases between. From germline, CDR1 is MGHRA and CDR2 YSYEKL. The CDR3 is 14 amino acids. The chain's CDR3 is CASSQDRQADTQYF. The CDR3 nucleotides are TGCGCCAGCAGCCAAGACCGGCAAGCAGATACGCAGTATTTT.